The rows below give T cell receptor beta chains drawn from one sample of a study of blood T cell repertoires in COVID-19. Profiled with immunoSEQ multiplex PCR; TCRdb holds only in-frame clones, not every one. The data hold some 87,000 clones, with approximately 88% observed a single time. Sequencing used peripheral blood. Source of these receptors: a woman in her sixties or seventies with acute or convalescent COVID-19. Each CDR3 is given with its conserved first and last residue. The D gene is left open where the match is weak. Size tells how often a clone was seen (once, few, many) or the class of an expanded clone, and some rows leave it out.

clone size	CDR3 length	D gene	V gene	J gene	CDR3 DNA	CDR3 protein
-	14	TRBD1	TRBV18	TRBJ2-4	TGTGCCAGCTCGCACGGACAGGAAAAGGACATTCAGTACTTC	CASSHGQEKDIQYF
once	14	-	TRBV6-5	TRBJ2-1	TGTGCCAGCAGTACTACACAGGGAGCCAATGAGCAGTTCTTC	CASSTTQGANEQFF
-	14	TRBD2	TRBV7-6	TRBJ2-3	TGTGCCAGCAGCTCCGGACTAGCATCAGATACGCAGTATTTT	CASSSGLASDTQYF
-	14	-	TRBV10-2	TRBJ2-1	TGCGCCAGCAGTGAGAGTAGCGGTTACAATGAGCAGTTCTTC	CASSESSGYNEQFF
-	12	-	TRBV10-2	TRBJ1-5	TGCGCCACCAGGAGGGACAAAGAGCCCCAGCATTTT	CATRRDKEPQHF
-	17	TRBD2	TRBV3-1/TRBV3-2	TRBJ2-2	TGTGCCAGCAGCCAAGAGTCCGGGGGGTCGGGCACCGGGGAGCTGTTTTTT	CASSQESGGSGTGELFF
-	16	-	TRBV7-9	TRBJ2-7	TGTGCCAGCAGCTTAGTCTCCCCCCTGGGGAGCGACGAGCAGTACTTC	CASSLVSPLGSDEQYF
-	17	-	TRBV12-2	TRBJ1-1	TGTGCAAGTCGCTTAGGAGTCTGGGGGACACTGAACACTGAAGCTTTCTTT	CASRLGVWGTLNTEAFF
-	11	-	TRBV12-3/TRBV12-4	TRBJ1-2	TGTGCCAGCAGTTTTGCGTATGGCTACACCTTC	CASSFAYGYTF
-	14	-	TRBV19	TRBJ1-6	TGTGCCAGTAGTCCGCGGGACGGAAATTCACCCCTCCACTTT	CASSPRDGNSPLHF
-	14	-	TRBV18	TRBJ1-1	TGTGCCAGCTCTCAAACGGGGGGGACCACTGAAGCTTTCTTT	CASSQTGGTTEAFF
-	16	TRBD1	TRBV6-6	TRBJ1-1	TGTGCCAGTTCGAAGGGGCGACAGGGGATAAACACTGAAGCTTTCTTT	CASSKGRQGINTEAFF
-	11	-	TRBV2	TRBJ2-3	TGTGCCAGCCCCAGAAGAGATACGCAGTATTTT	CASPRRDTQYF
-	13	-	TRBV19	TRBJ2-3	TGTGCCAGTAGTATAGATGTCGGGGATACGCAGTATTTT	CASSIDVGDTQYF
-	15	TRBD2	TRBV19	TRBJ2-1	TGTGCCAGTAGTCCACCGGGAGGTTTCGACAATGAGCAGTTCTTC	CASSPPGGFDNEQFF
-	15	-	TRBV6-1	TRBJ1-6	TGTGCCAGCAGTGAAGGTGGGGGGAGAAATTCACCCCTCCACTTT	CASSEGGGRNSPLHF
few	13	-	TRBV19	TRBJ1-1	TGTGCCAGTAGTAGGCAGGGCTACACTGAAGCTTTCTTT	CASSRQGYTEAFF
-	15	-	TRBV7-9	TRBJ1-1	TGTGCCAGCAGACGAATTGGACAAATGAACACTGAAGCTTTCTTT	CASRRIGQMNTEAFF
-	16	TRBD1	TRBV7-2	TRBJ1-2	TGTGCCAGCAGCTTAAGTGGGGACAGGGTTTTATTTGGCTACACCTTC	CASSLSGDRVLFGYTF
-	15	TRBD1	TRBV5-6	TRBJ1-6	TGTGCCAGCAGCGCCCGCGACAGGGACAATTCACCCCTCCACTTT	CASSARDRDNSPLHF
few	14	-	TRBV24-1	TRBJ2-2	TGTGCCACCAAGAGGGCCGCGAACACCGGGGAGCTGTTTTTT	CATKRAANTGELFF
-	10	-	TRBV6-4	TRBJ1-2	TGTGCCAGCAGTACATATTGCTACACCTTC	CASSTYCYTF
-	15	-	TRBV4-1	TRBJ1-5	TGCGCCAGCAGCCAGACGGTACAGTTCAATCAGCCCCAGCATTTT	CASSQTVQFNQPQHF
-	16	TRBD1	TRBV6-2/TRBV6-3	TRBJ1-5	TGTGCCAGCAGTAAAACCCGGGACAGGGCCAGTCAGCCCCAGCATTTT	CASSKTRDRASQPQHF
-	15	-	TRBV19	TRBJ2-2	TGTGCCAGTAGTATCTCAGGGTCGGGCACCGGGGAGCTGTTTTTT	CASSISGSGTGELFF
-	17	TRBD1	TRBV28	TRBJ1-1	TGTGCCAGCAGTCCACACAGGGGGGGGCGGATGAACACTGAAGCTTTCTTT	CASSPHRGGRMNTEAFF
-	15	-	TRBV13	TRBJ1-6	TGTGCCAGCAGCATACAGGGAATCTATAATTCACCCCTCCACTTT	CASSIQGIYNSPLHF
-	15	TRBD1	TRBV27	TRBJ1-1	TGTGCCAGCAGTGCCCGACAGGGACTGAACACTGAAGCTTTCTTT	CASSARQGLNTEAFF
-	16	TRBD1	TRBV6-1	TRBJ1-4	TGTGCCAGCAGTGGCTCACAGGGGGCAGCTAATGAAAAACTGTTTTTT	CASSGSQGAANEKLFF
-	13	-	TRBV9	TRBJ1-1	TGTGCCAGCAGCGTAAAGCCGAACACTGAAGCTTTCTTT	CASSVKPNTEAFF
-	17	-	TRBV3-1/TRBV3-2	TRBJ1-3	TGTGCCAGCAGCCCAGGCAGGAACAGGGCTCTGGGAAACACCATATATTTT	CASSPGRNRALGNTIYF
-	16	TRBD1	TRBV28	TRBJ1-5	TGTGCCAGCAGCTTAATGACAGGGGGCTTCGCTCAGCCCCAGCATTTT	CASSLMTGGFAQPQHF
-	13	-	TRBV19	TRBJ1-1	TGTGCCAGTAGTATAGTGGTCCAGGGGGAAGCTTTCTTT	CASSIVVQGEAFF
-	15	-	TRBV10-1	TRBJ2-3	TGCGCCAGCAGTGATAGGGGGGGCCCCACAGATACGCAGTATTTT	CASSDRGGPTDTQYF
-	14	-	TRBV28	TRBJ2-2	TGTGCCAGCAGCCCTGGTGGGAGCGGCGGGGAGCTGTTTTTT	CASSPGGSGGELFF
few	17	-	TRBV7-7	TRBJ2-2	TGTGCTAGCAGCTCTGGATCTGGGCGGGAAAGGTCGGGGGAGCTGTTTTTT	CASSSGSGRERSGELFF
-	14	TRBD1	TRBV27	TRBJ2-2	TGTGCCAGCAGTTCGGACAGGGGAGGCGGGGAGCTGTTTTTT	CASSSDRGGGELFF
-	14	TRBD2	TRBV11-2	TRBJ2-7	TGTGCCAGCAGCTTTAGCGGGAGCTCCTACGAGCAGTACTTC	CASSFSGSSYEQYF
-	18	-	TRBV13	TRBJ1-1	TGTGCCAGCAGCTTACAATTGGGGGGAGATCGGCGTAACACTGAAGCTTTCTTT	CASSLQLGGDRRNTEAFF
-	14	-	TRBV6-6	TRBJ1-5	TGTGCCAGCGTACCGACAGGACGGGATCAGCCCCAGCATTTT	CASVPTGRDQPQHF
-	11	-	TRBV28	TRBJ2-7	TGTGCCGTAGGACGGGGTTACGAGCAGTACTTC	CAVGRGYEQYF
-	15	TRBD1	TRBV4-2	TRBJ2-2	TGTGCCAGCAGGACGAAGGGGGCCGAGACCGGGGAGCTGTTTTTT	CASRTKGAETGELFF